This T cell receptor (beta chain) is from a study of control samples from healthy donors and cancer patients. J gave up 4 bases and V 1 base, and 8 bases lay outside the gene matches. The germline V gene has CDR1 SGHVS and CDR2 FNYEAQ. This CDR3 is 16 amino acids long. Generated by immunoSEQ multiplex PCR, the TCRdb table keeps only in-frame clones and is missing some. The sample holds approximately 80,000 clones, 91% seen once. Sequencing was done on a sample of blood. The chain is built from TRBV7-6 and TRBJ2-3; TRBD1 matches at 7 bases. This receptor was obtained from a man aged 25-45 years in good health. CDR3 in amino acids: CASSLVNKGASDTQYF. The CDR3, as DNA: TGTGCCAGCAGCTTAGTCAACAAGGGGGCCTCAGATACGCAGTATTTT.